This note documents a single T cell receptor beta chain sequence. The antigen is unknown. Compared with germline, one end of the junction differs, possibly owing to a read error. Naive CD8 libraries came from approximately 20,000 to 980,000 sorted cells with 10%, 30% or 50% RNA. Based on a CD8+CD4-CCR7+CD45RA+ profile, naive CD8 T cells were sorted. As previously described, bulk TCR libraries were made using listed TCR primers. TCRdb processed the PCR reads anew with MiXCR; each CDR3 protein has one entry. The table has about 500,000 distinct CDR3 sequences, less than 30% seen once. The record originates from a study of molecular identifiers for immune sequencing clone quantification. Overall study results and limits: Whereas naive cells kept under 1% of molecules in clones above 20 RNA copies, such clones held over 99% in effectors.

This TCR derives from a human donor in good health. Some libraries in this study had Jurkat cell RNA spiked in. The sequencing sample was made of naive CD8+ T cells from blood, with Jurkat cell RNA spiked in. Subset in this sample: FACS-sorted CD8+CD4-CCR7+CD45RA+ naive T cells.

The CDR3 region is CAGSLTPPRSIYEQYF. In DNA form, the CDR3 reads TGTGCCGGCAGTTTAACACCCCCCCGGTCCATCTACGAGCAGTACTTC. This chain links TRBV12-3 or TRBV12-4 with TRBJ2-7, with D unresolved. CDR3 length: 16 residues.